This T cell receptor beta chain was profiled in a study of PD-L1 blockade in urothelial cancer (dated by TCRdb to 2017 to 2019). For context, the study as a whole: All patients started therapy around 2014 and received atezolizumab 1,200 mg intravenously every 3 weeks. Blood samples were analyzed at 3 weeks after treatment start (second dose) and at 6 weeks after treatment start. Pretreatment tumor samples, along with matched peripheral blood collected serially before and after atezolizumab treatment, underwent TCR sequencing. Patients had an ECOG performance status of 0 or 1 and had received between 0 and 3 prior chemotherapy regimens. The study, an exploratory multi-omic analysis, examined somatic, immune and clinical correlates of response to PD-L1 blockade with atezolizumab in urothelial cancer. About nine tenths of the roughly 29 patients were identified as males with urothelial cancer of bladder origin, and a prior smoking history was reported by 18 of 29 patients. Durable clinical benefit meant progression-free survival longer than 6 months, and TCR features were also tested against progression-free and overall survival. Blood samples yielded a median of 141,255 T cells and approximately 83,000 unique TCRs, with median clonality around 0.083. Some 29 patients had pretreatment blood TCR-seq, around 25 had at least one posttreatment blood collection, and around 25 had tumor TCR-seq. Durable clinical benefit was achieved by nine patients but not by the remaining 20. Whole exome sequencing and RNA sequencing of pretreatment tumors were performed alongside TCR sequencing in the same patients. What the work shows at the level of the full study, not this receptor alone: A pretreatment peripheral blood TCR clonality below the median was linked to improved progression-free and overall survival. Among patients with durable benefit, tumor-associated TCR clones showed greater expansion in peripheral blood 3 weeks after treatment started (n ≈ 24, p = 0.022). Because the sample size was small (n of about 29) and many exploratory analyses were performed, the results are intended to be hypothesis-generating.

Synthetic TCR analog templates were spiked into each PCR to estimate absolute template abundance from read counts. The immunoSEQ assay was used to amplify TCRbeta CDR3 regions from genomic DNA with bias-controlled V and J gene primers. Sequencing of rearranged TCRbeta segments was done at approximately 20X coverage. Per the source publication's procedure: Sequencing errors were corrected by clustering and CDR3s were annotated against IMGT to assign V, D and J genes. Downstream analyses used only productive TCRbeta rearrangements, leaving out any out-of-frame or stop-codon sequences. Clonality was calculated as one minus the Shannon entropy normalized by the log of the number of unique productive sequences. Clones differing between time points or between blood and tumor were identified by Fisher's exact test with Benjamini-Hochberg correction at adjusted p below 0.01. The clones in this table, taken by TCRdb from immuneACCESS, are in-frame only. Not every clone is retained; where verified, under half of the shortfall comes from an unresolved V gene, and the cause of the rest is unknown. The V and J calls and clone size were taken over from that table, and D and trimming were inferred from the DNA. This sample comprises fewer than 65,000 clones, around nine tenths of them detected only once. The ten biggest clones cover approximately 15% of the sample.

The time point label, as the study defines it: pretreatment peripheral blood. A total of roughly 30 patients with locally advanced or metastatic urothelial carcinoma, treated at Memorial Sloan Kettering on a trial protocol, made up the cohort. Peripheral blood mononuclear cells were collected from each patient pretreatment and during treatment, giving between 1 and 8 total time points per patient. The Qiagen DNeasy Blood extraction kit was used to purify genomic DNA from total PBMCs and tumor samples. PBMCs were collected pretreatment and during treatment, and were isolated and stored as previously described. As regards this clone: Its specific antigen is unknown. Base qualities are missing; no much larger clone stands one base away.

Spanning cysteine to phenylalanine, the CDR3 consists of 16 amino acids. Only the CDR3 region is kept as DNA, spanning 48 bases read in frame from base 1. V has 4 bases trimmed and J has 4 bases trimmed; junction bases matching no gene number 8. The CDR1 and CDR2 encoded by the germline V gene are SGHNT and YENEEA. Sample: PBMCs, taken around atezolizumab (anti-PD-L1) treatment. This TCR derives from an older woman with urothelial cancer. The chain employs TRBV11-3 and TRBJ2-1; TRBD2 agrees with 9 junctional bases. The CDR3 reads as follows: CASSSRRTSVYNEQFF. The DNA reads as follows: TGTGCCAGCAGCTCCCGACGGACTAGCGTATACAATGAGCAGTTCTTC.